Shown below are 25 T cell receptor beta chains from a single sample sequenced in a study of blood T cell repertoires in COVID-19. Only in-frame clones appear in the TCRdb table, and some are missing; sequencing was by immunoSEQ multiplex PCR. The sample yields approximately 86,000 clones, about 85% seen once. Sequences were obtained from peripheral blood. The receptors were gathered from a man between 45 and 60 years old with acute or convalescent COVID-19.

The V call is TRBV5-1, the J call TRBJ2-2; 8 bases line up with TRBD2. CDR1 is SGHRS and CDR2 is YFSETQ in the germline V gene. The trim removed 0 bases at V and 7 bases at J, leaving 8 bases unmatched. This CDR3 region has 16 residues. The CDR3 sequence: CASSLAGGRDGGELFF. CDR3 coding DNA: TGCGCCAGCAGCTTGGCGGGGGGGCGCGACGGCGGGGAGCTGTTTTTT.

This clone was detected only a few times. The chain links TRBV9 to TRBJ2-2; 8 bases line up with TRBD1. V lost 4 bases, J lost 3 bases, and 14 bases stayed unmatched. The CDR3 has 18 amino acids. CDR1 and CDR2 (germline): SGDLS, YYNGEE. The CDR3 is CASSPPARQGRDTGELFF. In DNA form, the CDR3 reads TGTGCCAGCAGCCCACCGGCCCGACAGGGGAGAGACACCGGGGAGCTGTTTTTT.

The V call is TRBV6-5, the J call TRBJ2-1; D is ambiguous. This CDR3 spans 15 amino acids. Trimming pared 0 bases from V and 2 bases from J, leaving 8 bases between. The germline V gene encodes CDR1 MNHEY and CDR2 SVGAGI. CDR3 sequence reads: CASSYSPEAYNEQFF. CDR3 nucleotide sequence: TGTGCCAGCAGTTACTCGCCAGAAGCCTACAATGAGCAGTTCTTC.

The chain links TRBV29-1 to TRBJ2-7, with TRBD1 identical over 7 bases. The CDR3 loop spans 11 amino acids. CDR1 and CDR2 from the germline V gene are SQVTM and ANQGSEA. Unmatched junction bases numbered 3, after V lost 7 bases and J lost 3 bases. In DNA, the CDR3 is TGCAGCGGACGGGACAGCTACGAGCAGTACTTC. Translation: CSGRDSYEQYF.

The chain has TRBV28 and TRBJ2-4, with a tentative D call TRBD2 (7 bases). Trimming took off 2 bases at V and 4 bases at J, with 9 bases between the two ends. The CDR3 is 14 amino acids. Germline lookup yields CDR1 MDHEN and CDR2 SYDVKM. This CDR3 is CASSLGGAKNIQYF. The CDR3 coding sequence is TGTGCCAGCAGTTTAGGGGGGGCGAAAAACATTCAGTACTTC.

The chain carries TRBV30 and TRBJ1-1, with TRBD1 identical over 7 bases. The V and J ends lost 8 bases and 1 base, in that order; junction bases with no gene match: 1. The length of the CDR3 is 11 residues. Per the germline V gene, CDR1 is GTSNPN and CDR2 is SVGIG (reference sequence). The CDR3: CAGDRNTEAFF. CDR3 DNA: TGTGCCGGGGACAGGAACACTGAAGCTTTCTTT.

The chain employs TRBV7-8 and TRBJ1-6; D perhaps matches TRBD1 (6 bases). This CDR3 comprises 14 residues. Germline lookup yields CDR1 SGHVS and CDR2 FQNEAQ. Trimming left V 8 bases short and J 6 bases short, with 14 bases between. DNA for the CDR3: TGTGCCAGCGGTACACAGGGTCGTAATTCACCCCTCCACTTT. Amino acid sequence: CASGTQGRNSPLHF.

The chain links TRBV24-1 to TRBJ1-6; tentatively, D is TRBD1 (6 bases). Germline assignment: CDR1 KGHDR and CDR2 SFDVKD. Trimming stripped 4 bases from V and 5 bases from J, with 8 bases between. The length of the CDR3 is 14 residues. CDR3 loop: CATSEGQHNSPLHF. CDR3 bases: TGTGCCACCAGTGAAGGACAGCATAATTCACCCCTCCACTTT.

V and J are TRBV13 and TRBJ1-1; 8 positions match TRBD1. Germline V lookup: CDR1 PRHDT, CDR2 FYEKMQ (reference sequence). This CDR3 has 15 residues. V dropped 5 bases and J dropped 2; count of bases not matched to a gene: 7. The CDR3: CASSIGQGGNTEAFF. The CDR3 bases are TGTGCCAGCAGCATCGGACAGGGAGGAAACACTGAAGCTTTCTTT. The full variable domain, completed using reference TRBV13 and TRBJ1-1, is AAGVIQSPRHLIKEKRETATLKCYPIPRHDTVYWYQQGPGQDPQFLISFYEKMQSDKGSIPDRFSAQQFSDYHSELNMSSLELGDSALYFCASSIGQGGNTEAFFGQGTRLTVV.

V and J are TRBV11-2 and TRBJ2-1, with D possibly TRBD1 on 6 matching bases. Germline lookup yields CDR1 SGHAT and CDR2 FQNNGV. This CDR3 spans 15 amino acids. Deletions cut 0 bases from V and 9 bases from J, with 15 bases between. CDR3 protein: CASSLDPSSRGEQFF. In nucleotides, the CDR3 is TGTGCCAGCAGCTTAGACCCTTCCTCCAGGGGTGAGCAGTTCTTC.

This chain links TRBV5-5 with TRBJ1-1, with a weak D call TRBD1 (5 bases). Trimming took off 0 bases at V and 1 base at J, with 7 bases between the two ends. The CDR3 has 14 residues. Germline CDR1 and CDR2: SGHKS and YYEKEE (reference sequence). This CDR3 reads CASSLGGSNTEAFF. The DNA for the CDR3 is TGTGCCAGCAGCTTGGGGGGCTCGAACACTGAAGCTTTCTTT.

The genes are TRBV4-2 and TRBJ2-7; 8 bases are a match to TRBD2. Germline CDR1 and CDR2: LGHNA and YNFKEQ. Trimming took 2 bases from V and 0 from J; bases not matched to a gene: 3. The CDR3 has 15 amino acids. CDR3: CASSQTSGFSYEQYF. CDR3 nucleotide sequence: TGTGCCAGCAGCCAAACTAGCGGTTTCTCCTACGAGCAGTACTTC.

This chain links TRBV6-2 or TRBV6-3 with TRBJ2-7; maybe TRBD1 (5 bases). CDR1 and CDR2 (germline): MNHEY, SVGEGT. Between the trimmed V and J ends, which lost 0 bases and 3 bases, there was a span of 18 bases. This CDR3 comprises 17 residues. The CDR3 sequence is CASSYSDTPGFVYEQYF. The CDR3 region has the DNA TGTGCCAGCAGTTACTCGGACACCCCAGGGTTTGTCTACGAGCAGTACTTC.

This clone showed up just once. The J gene is TRBJ2-1, the V gene TRBV9, with 8 bases identical to TRBD2. Germline V gives CDR1 SGDLS, CDR2 YYNGEE. The CDR3 is made up of 15 amino acids. The V segment lost 4 bases and the J segment 9 bases; nucleotides outside the gene matches: 12. The CDR3 sequence is CASSPRAGGPGEQFF. In DNA, the CDR3 is TGTGCCAGCAGCCCCCGCGCGGGAGGCCCTGGTGAGCAGTTCTTC.

This chain connects TRBV19 to TRBJ1-2; 9 bases align to TRBD1. CDR1 is LNHDA, CDR2 SQIVND, per germline (reference sequence). This CDR3 region has 14 residues. V trimming: 6 bases; J trimming: 4 bases; junction bases outside the gene matches: 6. The CDR3 bases are TGTGCCAGTAGAAAGGGACAGGGCGGCTATGGCTACACCTTC. Protein sequence: CASRKGQGGYGYTF.

This sequence joins TRBV27 and TRBJ2-2, with TRBD2 identical over 8 bases. The ends lost 3 bases at V and 1 base at J; junction bases unmatched: 1. Per the germline V gene, CDR1 is MNHEY and CDR2 is SMNVEV (reference sequence). The CDR3 extends over 15 amino acids. The CDR3 bases are TGTGCCAGCAGTTTGAGCGGGAGGAACACCGGGGAGCTGTTTTTT. It is translated as CASSLSGRNTGELFF.

The V gene is TRBV3-1 (or the pseudogene TRBV3-2), the J gene TRBJ1-3; no definite D call. V was trimmed by 0 bases and J by 5 bases, leaving 2 bases between them. Germline V gene lookup returns CDR1 LGHDT and CDR2 YNNKEL (reference sequence). CDR3 length: 12 residues. CDR3: CASSQDRNTIYF. As DNA, the CDR3 is TGTGCCAGCAGCCAAGACAGAAACACCATATATTTT.

This clone showed up just a few times. J is TRBJ1-1 and V is TRBV30, with a tentative D call TRBD1 (5 bases). The CDR3 covers 13 residues. The ends were cut back, 3 bases at V and 4 bases at J, with 12 bases in the middle. Germline V gene sequence: CDR1 GTSNPN, CDR2 SVGIG (reference sequence). CDR3 DNA sequence: TGTGCCTGGAGCCTCCTGACAGCCACTGAAGCTTTCTTT. Translating gives CAWSLLTATEAFF.

The chain is built from TRBV4-3 and TRBJ2-7, with a possible D match to TRBD1 (6 bases). CDR3 length: 18 residues. Trimming cost V 2 bases and J 1 base, with 21 bases left between them. Germline-derived CDR1 and CDR2 are LGHNA and YSLEER. Here the CDR3 reads CASSQIPVPGQRSYEQYF. In nucleotides, the CDR3 is TGCGCCAGCAGCCAAATCCCCGTACCGGGACAACGATCCTACGAGCAGTACTTC.

J is TRBJ2-2 and V is TRBV4-3; 7 bases line up with TRBD2. The V gene's germline CDR1 is LGHNA and CDR2 YSLEER. CDR3 length equals 13 residues. Unmatched junction bases numbered 1, after V lost 4 bases and J lost 5 bases. As DNA, the CDR3 is TGCGCCAGCAGCCCGCGGGAGACCGGGGAGCTGTTTTTT. It yields the protein CASSPRETGELFF.

About this clone itself: The sample contains more than one DNA sequence encoding this CDR3. V usage is TRBV11-2 and J usage is TRBJ2-2; 12 bases align to TRBD1. In germline, CDR1 is SGHAT, CDR2 FQNNGV. After removal of 7 bases from V and 2 bases from J, the junction contained 11 bases not matched to a gene. This CDR3 region has 18 residues. The chain's CDR3 is CASTLSGTGGRNTGELFF. CDR3 bases: TGTGCCAGCACGCTAAGCGGGACAGGGGGCCGAAACACCGGGGAGCTGTTTTTT.

The J gene is TRBJ1-4, the V gene TRBV27; 7 bases are a match to TRBD1. The V and J ends lost 2 bases and 4 bases, in that order; junction bases with no gene match: 7. The CDR3 consists of 16 residues. Germline V CDR1 and CDR2: MNHEY, SMNVEV (reference sequence). The CDR3 DNA reads as TGTGCCAGCAGTTTAATCCGACAGGGCTTTAATGAAAAACTGTTTTTT. Translated: CASSLIRQGFNEKLFF.

This chain connects TRBV6-2 or TRBV6-3 to TRBJ2-3, with 7 nucleotides matching TRBD1. This CDR3 spans 16 amino acids. Trimming cost V 4 bases and J 4 bases; bases outside gene matches: 11. In germline, CDR1 is MNHEY, CDR2 SVGEGT. Written as DNA, the CDR3 is TGTGCCAGCAGTTCGCATCGGGACAGACGACCAGATACGCAGTATTTT. Its translation is CASSSHRDRRPDTQYF.

The chain employs TRBV6-5 and TRBJ2-5; a weak D match, TRBD2 (5 bases). Per germline, CDR1 MNHEY and CDR2 SVGAGI. The CDR3 has 13 amino acids. Deletions cut 1 base from V and 5 bases from J, with 8 bases between. DNA of the CDR3: TGTGCCAGCAGTTACTTCGGAGGTGAGACCCAGTACTTC. Translating it yields CASSYFGGETQYF.

V gene TRBV5-1 combines with J gene TRBJ2-2; possible D gene TRBD1, 5 bases. The CDR3 extends over 15 amino acids. Trimming took 0 bases from V and 4 from J, leaving 10 bases between them. Germline values: CDR1 SGHRS, CDR2 YFSETQ. CDR3 protein: CASSLEPGSTGELFF. CDR3 coding DNA: TGCGCCAGCAGCTTGGAACCAGGGTCCACCGGGGAGCTGTTTTTT.